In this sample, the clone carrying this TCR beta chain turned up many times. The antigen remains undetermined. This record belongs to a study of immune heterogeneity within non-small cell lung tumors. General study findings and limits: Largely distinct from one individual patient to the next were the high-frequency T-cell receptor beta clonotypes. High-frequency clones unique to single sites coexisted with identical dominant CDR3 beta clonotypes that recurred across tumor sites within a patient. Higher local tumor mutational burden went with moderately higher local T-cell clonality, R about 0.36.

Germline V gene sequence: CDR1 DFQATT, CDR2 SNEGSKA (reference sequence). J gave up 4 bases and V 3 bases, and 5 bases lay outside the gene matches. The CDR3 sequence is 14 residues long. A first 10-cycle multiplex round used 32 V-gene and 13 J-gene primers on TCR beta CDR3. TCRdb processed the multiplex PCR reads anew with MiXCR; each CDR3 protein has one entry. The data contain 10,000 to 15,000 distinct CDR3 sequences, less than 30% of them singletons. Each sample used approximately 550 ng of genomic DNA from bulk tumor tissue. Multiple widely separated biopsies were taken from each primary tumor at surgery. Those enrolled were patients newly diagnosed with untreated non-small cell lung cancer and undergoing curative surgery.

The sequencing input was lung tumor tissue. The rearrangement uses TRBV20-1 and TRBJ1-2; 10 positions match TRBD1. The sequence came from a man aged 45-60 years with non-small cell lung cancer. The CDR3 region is CSASEGQGTYGYTF. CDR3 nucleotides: TGCAGTGCTAGTGAGGGACAGGGGACCTATGGCTACACCTTC.